The present entry profiles one T cell receptor (beta chain) with its context. The target antigen is unknown. The CDR3 is 14 residues long. Per germline, CDR1 LNHDA and CDR2 SQIVND (reference sequence). The V gene end was trimmed by 7 bases and the J gene end by 6 bases; junction bases not matched to a gene: 9. The data are from a study of cytomegalovirus exposure and HLA in healthy donors. Broader study findings: The study recorded 160 or so TCR beta chains that were cytomegalovirus-associated. The classifier, whose performance was assessed in both the original and validation cohorts, reportedly diagnosed cytomegalovirus status with high specificity and sensitivity. In vitro work confirmed that a few CMV-associated chains recognize CMV antigens.

Profiled with immunoSEQ multiplex PCR; TCRdb holds only in-frame clones, not every one. The profile shows around 100,000 clones, 85% of them singletons. The V gene is TRBV19, the J gene TRBJ2-1; TRBD2 matches 7 bases. The sequence came from a man younger than 35 in good health and CMV-seropositive. Sequences were obtained from PBMCs. Written as DNA, the CDR3 is TGTGCCAGTATGGGAGGGGAGGTTTCCAATGAGCAGTTCTTC. Translation gives CASMGGEVSNEQFF.